The 20 T cell receptor beta chains reported below all come from one sample, sequenced in a study of beta chain features in type 1 diabetes. Study-level findings and limits: In every one of the four CD4+ subsets, TCRB CDR3s were moderately but significantly shorter in Type 1 diabetes patients.

Every isolated RNA sample was fully reverse transcribed, so sequencing captured expressed TCRB transcripts. TCRdb's copy holds only in-frame clones and misses some; the assay was immunoSEQ multiplex PCR. The table lists about 45,000 clones, around 70% of them singletons. These TCRs' antigens remain unknown. The sequencing input was Tregs from blood. These TCRs come from a woman aged 18 to 35 with type 1 diabetes.

The V gene is TRBV18, the J gene TRBJ2-7; D possibly corresponds to TRBD2 (5 bases). The CDR3 has 12 amino acids. V dropped 1 base and J dropped 9 bases, with 10 bases sitting between them. CDR1 is KGHSH, CDR2 LQKENI, per germline. The CDR3 loop is CASSPQTSVQYF. DNA for the CDR3: TGTGCCAGCTCACCACAAACTAGTGTGCAGTACTTC.

The V and J genes are TRBV7-9 and TRBJ2-7, with 9 bases that match TRBD1. Germline CDR1 is SEHNR and CDR2 is FQNEAQ (reference sequence). This CDR3 has 14 amino acids. The J segment lost 6 bases and the V segment lost 5 bases, leaving 8 bases of the junction unmatched. The CDR3 region is CASSPGQGFSEQYF. CDR3 DNA: TGTGCCAGCAGCCCGGGACAGGGTTTCAGCGAGCAGTACTTC.

The rearrangement joins TRBV10-3 to TRBJ2-4, with D hard to call. V dropped 3 bases and J dropped 0 bases, with 6 bases sitting between them. The CDR3 covers 14 residues. From germline, CDR1 is ENHRY and CDR2 SYGVKD. The CDR3: CAISEQLAKNIQYF. DNA of the CDR3: TGTGCCATCAGTGAACAGCTAGCCAAAAACATTCAGTACTTC.

The CDR3 nucleotides are TGTGCCAGCAGTGGACAGGTACAAGAGACCCAGTACTTC. It codes for CASSGQVQETQYF. The chain has TRBV7-2 and TRBJ2-5; 7 bases are a match to TRBD1. This CDR3 contains 13 residues. CDR1 and CDR2 (germline): SGHTA, FQGNSA. The ends lost 6 bases at V and 2 bases at J; junction bases unmatched: 3.

In this sample, this clone turned up once. The V gene is TRBV10-3, the J gene TRBJ2-3, with 7 positions matching TRBD2. The V gene end was trimmed by 10 bases and the J gene end by 4 bases; junction bases not matched to a gene: 8. Germline CDR1 and CDR2: ENHRY and SYGVKD. The CDR3 is made up of 13 amino acids. The CDR3 nucleotides are TGTGCCACGCAGGGAGGGACCGCAGATACGCAGTATTTT. Encoded protein: CATQGGTADTQYF.

The chain has TRBV18 and TRBJ2-7; 10 bases agree with TRBD2. Germline V gene data show CDR1 as KGHSH and CDR2 as LQKENI. The J segment lost 5 bases and the V segment lost 6 bases, leaving 13 bases of the junction unmatched. This CDR3 region has 16 residues. For the CDR3, the DNA is TGTGCCAGCTCGCCCATACCTAGCGGGAGTATCGACGAGCAGTACTTC. Amino acid sequence: CASSPIPSGSIDEQYF.

The chain recombines TRBV7-8 with TRBJ2-3; 11 nucleotides align to TRBD2. J lost 4 bases, V lost 5 bases, and 8 bases had no gene match. Germline values: CDR1 SGHVS, CDR2 FQNEAQ. The CDR3 is 16 amino acids. CDR3 protein: CASSPIAGGVADTQYF. As DNA, the CDR3 is TGTGCCAGCAGCCCTATAGCGGGGGGGGTGGCAGATACGCAGTATTTT.

This clone showed up just a few times. This rearrangement joins TRBV6-5 to TRBJ2-5; D unresolved. The germline V gene has CDR1 MNHEY and CDR2 SVGAGI. Deletions cut 3 bases from V and 7 bases from J, with 6 bases between. This CDR3 spans 11 amino acids. CDR3 loop: CASSYGGTQYF. The CDR3 DNA reads as TGTGCCAGCAGTTATGGCGGGACCCAGTACTTC.

The chain uses TRBV5-1 and TRBJ2-1; perhaps TRBD1 as D (5 bases). There are 13 residues in the CDR3. Germline CDR1 SGHRS, CDR2 YFSETQ. V was clipped by 5 bases and J by 7 bases, with 13 bases between them. The CDR3 sequence: CASRPDSQNEQFF. The CDR3 nucleotides read TGCGCCAGCAGACCCGACAGCCAGAATGAGCAGTTCTTC.

In its sample, this clone was seen a few times. CDR3: CASSLALAGGPGGNYEQYF. Written as DNA, the CDR3 is TGTGCCAGCAGCTTAGCTCTAGCGGGAGGCCCGGGGGGGAACTACGAGCAGTACTTC. The chain joins TRBV7-2 to TRBJ2-7; 11 nucleotides agree with TRBD2. The germline V gene encodes CDR1 SGHTA and CDR2 FQGNSA. The CDR3 length is 19 residues. The V gene end was trimmed by 0 bases and the J gene end by 3 bases; junction bases not matched to a gene: 13.

The CDR3 DNA sequence: TGTGCCAGCAGCTTTTACAGGGGGGTGGGCAATCAGCCCCAGCATTTT. This sequence encodes CASSFYRGVGNQPQHF. The chain has TRBV7-9 and TRBJ1-5, with TRBD1 matching 8 bases. Germline V gene data show CDR1 as SEHNR and CDR2 as FQNEAQ (reference sequence). There are 16 residues in the CDR3. V shed 3 bases, J shed 2 bases, and the junction held 6 bases outside the gene matches.

This chain links TRBV7-2 with TRBJ2-1, with 7 bases fitting TRBD2. CDR1 SGHTA and CDR2 FQGNSA come from the germline V gene. V was clipped by 3 bases and J by 10 bases; unmatched bases: 3. This CDR3 is built from 12 residues. CDR3 in DNA: TGTGCCAGCAGCTTCGTCGGGGGGGAGCAGTTCTTC. It translates to CASSFVGGEQFF.

The V call is TRBV18, the J call TRBJ2-1; 10 bases are a match to TRBD2. This CDR3 is 14 amino acids long. Germline V gives CDR1 KGHSH, CDR2 LQKENI. Trimming at V came to 6 bases and at J to 8 bases, leaving 7 bases not matched to a gene. The CDR3 loop reads CASSRGTSVHEQFF. As DNA, the CDR3 is TGTGCCAGCTCCCGGGGGACTAGCGTCCATGAGCAGTTCTTC.

This chain joins TRBV7-9 and TRBJ2-7; D call uncertain. Germline V gene sequence: CDR1 SEHNR, CDR2 FQNEAQ (reference sequence). This CDR3 comprises 11 residues. V shed 1 base and J shed 7 bases, with 5 bases lying between them. CDR3 bases: TGTGCCAGCAGCTTAGACAGTGAGCAGTACTTC. Translating it yields CASSLDSEQYF. Looking up the rest from reference TRBV7-9 and TRBJ2-7 gives the full variable domain: DTGVSQNPRHKITKRGQNVTFRCDPISEHNRLYWYRQTLGQGPEFLTYFQNEAQLEKSRLLSDRFSAERPKGSFSTLEIQRTEQGDSAMYLCASSLDSEQYFGPGTRLTVT.

J is TRBJ2-3 and V is TRBV7-9; 9 bases line up with TRBD1. Germline V gene lookup returns CDR1 SEHNR and CDR2 FQNEAQ (reference sequence). The CDR3 totals 14 residues. J was trimmed by 4 bases and V by 8 bases; bases with no gene match: 7. This CDR3 reads CASHRDRVPDTQYF. The DNA for the CDR3 is TGTGCCAGCCACCGGGACAGGGTACCAGATACGCAGTATTTT. The whole variable domain, filled in from reference TRBV7-9 and TRBJ2-3, reads DTGVSQNPRHKITKRGQNVTFRCDPISEHNRLYWYRQTLGQGPEFLTYFQNEAQLEKSRLLSDRFSAERPKGSFSTLEIQRTEQGDSAMYLCASHRDRVPDTQYFGPGTRLTVL.

The V gene is TRBV5-1, the J gene TRBJ2-2; 9 bases map to TRBD1. Germline V gene data show CDR1 as SGHRS and CDR2 as YFSETQ. The CDR3 is 16 residues long. Trimming at V came to 4 bases and at J to 0 bases, leaving 4 bases not matched to a gene. CDR3 sequence reads: CASSPTGGTNTGELFF. CDR3 sequence (DNA): TGCGCCAGCAGCCCAACAGGGGGCACGAACACCGGGGAGCTGTTTTTT.

The chain links TRBV7-2 to TRBJ2-1; the match to TRBD2 covers 9 bases. Germline CDR1 reads SGHTA; CDR2 reads FQGNSA. The CDR3 has 17 residues. V lost 3 bases, J lost 8 bases, and 14 bases stayed unmatched. CDR3 coding DNA: TGTGCCAGCAGCTTCCCCCCCCCGCGGGAGGGGTTTGATGAGCAGTTCTTC. It specifies CASSFPPPREGFDEQFF.

The chain is built from TRBV5-4 and TRBJ1-2, with unresolved D. Trimming removed 6 bases at V and 4 bases at J, with 13 bases between. Germline loops: CDR1 SGHNT, CDR2 YYREEE (reference sequence). The CDR3 has 13 amino acids. This CDR3 is CASNTLGSYGYTF. CDR3 DNA sequence: TGTGCCAGCAACACGTTGGGGAGCTATGGCTACACCTTC. The full variable domain, with the rest looked up from reference TRBV5-4 and TRBJ1-2, is ETGVTQSPTHLIKTRGQQVTLRCSSQSGHNTVSWYQQALGQGPQFIFQYYREEENGRGNFPPRFSGLQFPNYSSELNVNALELDDSALYLCASNTLGSYGYTFGSGTRLTVV.

V usage is TRBV28 and J usage is TRBJ2-5; D perhaps matches TRBD2 (5 bases). The J call may be mistaken, given a closer DNA end match to TRBJ2-7. Looked up from germline, CDR1 is MDHEN and CDR2 is SYDVKM. The CDR3 sequence is 15 residues long. This CDR3 is CASSLSPGIAYEQYF. The CDR3 DNA is TGTGCCAGCAGTTTATCTCCGGGAATTGCCTACGAGCAGTACTTC.

This chain connects TRBV29-1 to TRBJ2-3; 8 bases agree with TRBD2. V dropped 2 bases and J dropped 3; count of bases not matched to a gene: 4. The CDR3 contains 14 residues. CDR1 and CDR2 from the germline V gene are SQVTM and ANQGSEA. The CDR3 protein is CSVEHGRETDTQYF. In DNA form, the CDR3 reads TGCAGCGTTGAACACGGGAGGGAGACAGATACGCAGTATTTT.